A selection of T cell receptor beta chains follows, all from one sample in a study of chemoradiotherapy in HPV16-positive cancers. Here immunoSEQ multiplex PCR was the method, and the copy in TCRdb shows in-frame clones only, minus some. The sample lists some 16,000 clones, over 70% occurring once. The sample was taken from a patient who underwent chemoradiotherapy. These receptors were taken from a human donor with HPV-associated anogenital cancer. The CDR3 runs from the conserved cysteine through the conserved F or W. The D gene is left open where the match is weak. Size is omitted from some rows. Given values are once, few, many or a class for expanded clones.

>13|NA|NA|TRBV5-4|TRBJ1-1
TGTGCCAGCAGCTTGGTTGACAGCTCTGAAGCTTTCTTT
CASSLVDSSEAFF
>15|NA|once|TRBV5-1|TRBJ2-7
TGCGCCAGCAGCCCCCCGGTGGGTGGTAGAAACGAGCAGTACTTC
CASSPPVGGRNEQYF
>13|TRBD2|NA|TRBV27|TRBJ2-1
TGTGCCAGCGCCGGGACTATCTACAATGAGCAGTTCTTC
CASAGTIYNEQFF
>17|TRBD1|NA|TRBV4-1|TRBJ2-3
TGCGCCAGCAGCCAACAGGGACAGGGGGCAGGCACAGATACGCAGTATTTT
CASSQQGQGAGTDTQYF
>15|NA|NA|TRBV6-5|TRBJ2-3
TGTGCCAGCAGCTCCGGGACTGGTAGCACAGATACGCAGTATTTT
CASSSGTGSTDTQYF
>13|NA|NA|TRBV11-3|TRBJ1-1
TGTGCCAGCAGCCCCGGGGGGGGTGGTGAAGCTTTCTTT
CASSPGGGGEAFF
>14|TRBD1|once|TRBV28|TRBJ1-6
TGTGCCAGCAGGACAGGGGGCGCACAGTCACCCCTCCACTTT
CASRTGGAQSPLHF
>19|NA|NA|TRBV11-3|TRBJ1-5
TGTGCCAGCAGCTTAGAGTCCCCGCGGCGCAGGACTACATATCAGCCCCAGCATTTT
CASSLESPRRRTTYQPQHF
>14|NA|NA|TRBV5-4|TRBJ2-7
TGTGCCAGCAGCTTGGGTCAGGGTATGAGCGAGCAGTACTTC
CASSLGQGMSEQYF
>15|NA|NA|TRBV7-9|TRBJ1-3
TGTGCCAGCAGCCCGCAGGGGCTCTCTGGAAACACCATATATTTT
CASSPQGLSGNTIYF
>16|TRBD1|NA|TRBV28|TRBJ2-7
TGTGCCAGCAGTCCCCCCCTCGGCAGGGGGATCTACGAGCAGTACTTC
CASSPPLGRGIYEQYF
>17|NA|once|TRBV28|TRBJ1-4
TGTGCCAGCAGTTTAGGTCGGGGGCCCGCAACTAATGAAAAACTGTTTTTT
CASSLGRGPATNEKLFF
>15|TRBD1|NA|TRBV2|TRBJ1-1
TGTGCCAGCATCCCGGGGGGACAGTTGAACACTGAAGCTTTCTTT
CASIPGGQLNTEAFF
>18|NA|NA|TRBV7-9|TRBJ1-3
TGTGCCAGCAGGAATTACGGACAGACCACTAACTCTGGAAACACCATATATTTT
CASRNYGQTTNSGNTIYF
>13|NA|NA|TRBV6-1|TRBJ1-5
TGTGCCAGCAGTGTACAGGGAAAAGATCCCCAGCATTTT
CASSVQGKDPQHF
>15|TRBD1|NA|TRBV9|TRBJ1-1
TGTGCCAGCAGCGCCCGGACAGGGGGCAACACTGAAGCTTTCTTT
CASSARTGGNTEAFF
>14|TRBD1|once|TRBV7-2|TRBJ2-7
TGTGCCAGCAGCGGGACAGGAGGAGCCTACGAGCAGTACTTC
CASSGTGGAYEQYF
>12|NA|NA|TRBV30|TRBJ2-7
TGTGCCTGGAGTGTAGCGGCGGGGGAGCAGTACTTC
CAWSVAAGEQYF
>15|TRBD2|NA|TRBV28|TRBJ2-3
TGTGCCAGCAGTTCAATAGCGGGGGGTTCAGATACGCAGTATTTT
CASSSIAGGSDTQYF
>10|NA|NA|TRBV19|TRBJ1-1
TGTGCCAGTGGGGCAGGGGAGGCTTTCTTT
CASGAGEAFF
>16|NA|NA|TRBV4-2|TRBJ1-6
TGTGCCAGCAGCCAAGATCCCGGCAGGGGCGATTCACCCCTCCACTTT
CASSQDPGRGDSPLHF
>13|NA|NA|TRBV27|TRBJ2-7
TGTGCCAGCAGTTTTGGGGGGTTGAACGAGCAGTACTTC
CASSFGGLNEQYF
>14|TRBD1|few|TRBV28|TRBJ1-2
TGTGCCAGCAGCCCCCGGGACAGACTCTATGGCTACACCTTC
CASSPRDRLYGYTF
>15|TRBD1|NA|TRBV28|TRBJ2-7
TGTGCCAGCAGTTTATGGGGACAGCACTCCTACGAGCAGTACTTC
CASSLWGQHSYEQYF
>16|TRBD1|NA|TRBV9|TRBJ1-2
TGTGCCAGCAGCGTAGGGTGGACAGGGGAAGCGGGAGGCTACACCTTC
CASSVGWTGEAGGYTF
>14|NA|NA|TRBV7-2|TRBJ1-6
TGTGCCAGCCGAAAAGCGCAGGGTGACTCACCCCTCCACTTT
CASRKAQGDSPLHF
>12|NA|NA|TRBV18|TRBJ2-2
TGTGCCAGCTCAGGACACACCGGGGAGCTGTTTTTT
CASSGHTGELFF
>14|NA|few|TRBV2|TRBJ2-7
TGTGCCAGCACAAGGACGGTCGGGTCCTACGAGCAGTACTTC
CASTRTVGSYEQYF
>16|NA|NA|TRBV5-1|TRBJ2-3
TGCGCCAGCAGCTTGGCCCCGACAGGAGGAACAGATACGCAGTATTTT
CASSLAPTGGTDTQYF
>17|NA|NA|TRBV4-2|TRBJ2-6
TGTGCCAGCAGCCAAGAGGGGGGGGCGTCTGGGGCCAACGTCCTGACTTTC
CASSQEGGASGANVLTF
>13|NA|NA|TRBV7-9|TRBJ1-5
TGTGCCAGCAGCCCCTCGGGGGGGTGGCCCCAGCATTTT
CASSPSGGWPQHF
>16|TRBD2|NA|TRBV6-6|TRBJ2-1
TGTGCCAGCAGTTACGGAGGACTAGCGGGGAAAAATGAGCAGTTCTTC
CASSYGGLAGKNEQFF
>15|TRBD1|NA|TRBV5-1|TRBJ2-3
TGCGCCAGCAGCCCTCGGACAGGCTCCACAGATACGCAGTATTTT
CASSPRTGSTDTQYF
>14|NA|NA|TRBV27|TRBJ2-5
TGTGCCAGCAGTTTTGGGCAGGGCTGGGAGACCCAGTACTTC
CASSFGQGWETQYF
>17|TRBD2|NA|TRBV2|TRBJ2-1
TGTGCCAGCAGTGGCGGGGGACTAGCGGGGGGATACAATGAGCAGTTCTTC
CASSGGGLAGGYNEQFF
>13|NA|NA|TRBV7-2|TRBJ1-6
TGTGCCAGCAGCATCCTCGTTAATTCACCCCTCCACTTT
CASSILVNSPLHF
>13|NA|NA|TRBV2|TRBJ2-5
TGTGCCAGCAGCGCCGGATTCAAAGAGACCCAGTACTTC
CASSAGFKETQYF
>15|NA|NA|TRBV19|TRBJ1-1
TGTGCCAGTAGTATGGCCGGGGGATGGAACACTGAAGCTTTCTTT
CASSMAGGWNTEAFF
>15|TRBD1|NA|TRBV14|TRBJ2-1
TGTGCCAGCAGCCTCGACAGGGCTGTAACTCGTGAGCAGTTCTTC
CASSLDRAVTREQFF
>13|NA|NA|TRBV6-1|TRBJ2-7
TGTGCCAGCAAGCCAGACGTCTCCTACGAGCAGTACTTC
CASKPDVSYEQYF
>15|TRBD1|NA|TRBV7-9|TRBJ2-5
TGTGCCAGCAGCTTAGGGGACAGGGACGGGGAGACCCAGTACTTC
CASSLGDRDGETQYF
>12|NA|once|TRBV7-2|TRBJ2-1
TGTGCCAGCAGCAGATCTAGGGATGAGCAGTTCTTC
CASSRSRDEQFF
>15|NA|NA|TRBV10-3|TRBJ1-1
TGTGCCATCATCCCAGACGGGAGGCCTAACACTGAAGCTTTCTTT
CAIIPDGRPNTEAFF
>15|NA|once|TRBV28|TRBJ1-4
TGTGCCAGCAGTTTAACCGGGCTCTTGAGGGAAAAACTGTTTTTT
CASSLTGLLREKLFF
>15|TRBD2|NA|TRBV10-3|TRBJ2-1
TGTGCCATCAGTGAGTGGGAGGGCGGGTACAATGAGCAGTTCTTC
CAISEWEGGYNEQFF